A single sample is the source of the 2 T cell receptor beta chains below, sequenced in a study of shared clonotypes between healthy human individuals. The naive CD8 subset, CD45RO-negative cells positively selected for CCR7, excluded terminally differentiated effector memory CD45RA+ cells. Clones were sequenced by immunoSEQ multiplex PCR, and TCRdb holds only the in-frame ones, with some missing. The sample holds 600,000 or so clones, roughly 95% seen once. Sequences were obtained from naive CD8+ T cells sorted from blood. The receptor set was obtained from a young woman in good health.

In DNA, the CDR3 is TGCAGCGCTTTCAGGGGGCAAACGTTTGGCTACACCTTC. It codes for CSAFRGQTFGYTF. The genes are TRBV29-1 and TRBJ1-2; 8 nucleotides line up with TRBD1. CDR3 length equals 13 residues. In germline, CDR1 is SQVTM, CDR2 ANQGSEA. The V and J ends lost 7 bases and 7 bases, in that order; junction bases with no gene match: 11.

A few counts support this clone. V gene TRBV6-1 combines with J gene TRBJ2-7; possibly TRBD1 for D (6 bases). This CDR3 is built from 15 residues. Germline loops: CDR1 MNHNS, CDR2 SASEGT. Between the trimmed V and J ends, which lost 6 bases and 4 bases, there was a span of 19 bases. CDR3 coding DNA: TGTGCCAGCAGCGAACCGGGACATCGGGGTTACGAGCAGTACTTC. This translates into CASSEPGHRGYEQYF.